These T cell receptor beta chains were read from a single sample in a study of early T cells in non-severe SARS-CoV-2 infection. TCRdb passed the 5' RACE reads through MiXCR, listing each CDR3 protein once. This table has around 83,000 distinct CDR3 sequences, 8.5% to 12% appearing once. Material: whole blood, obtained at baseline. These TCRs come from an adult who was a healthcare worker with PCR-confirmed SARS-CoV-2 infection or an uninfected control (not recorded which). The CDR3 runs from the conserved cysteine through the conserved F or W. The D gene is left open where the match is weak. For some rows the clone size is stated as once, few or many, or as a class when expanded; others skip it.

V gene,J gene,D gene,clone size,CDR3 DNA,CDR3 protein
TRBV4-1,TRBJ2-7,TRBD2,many,TGCGCCAGCAGCCCCTATAGTGGAACTAGCGGGAGGGCCCCTAGCTCCTACGAGCAGTACTTC,CASSPYSGTSGRAPSSYEQYF
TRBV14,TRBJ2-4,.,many,TGTGCCAGCAGCCCCCCGGCGGGACTAGCCAAAAACATTCAGTACTTC,CASSPPAGLAKNIQYF
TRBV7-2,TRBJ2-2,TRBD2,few,TGTGCCAGCAGCTTATCAAGCGGGAGGCCCAAGGGAGAGCTGTTTTTT,CASSLSSGRPKGELFF
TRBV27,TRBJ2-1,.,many,TGTGCCAGCAGTCTCAGACACCGACTAGTATCCTACAATGAGCAGTTCTTC,CASSLRHRLVSYNEQFF
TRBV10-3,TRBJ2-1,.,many,TGTGCCATCAGCGGAGGTGGGGGATTAGCAGACCTTTACAATGAGCAGTTCTTC,CAISGGGGLADLYNEQFF
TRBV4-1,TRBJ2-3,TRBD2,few,TGCGCCAGCAGCCAAGATTCGAGCGGGACGACTACTAGCACAGATACGCAGTATTTT,CASSQDSSGTTTSTDTQYF
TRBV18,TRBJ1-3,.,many,TGTGCCAGCTCACCCCGGACAGCAGATTCCTCTGGAAACACCATATATTTT,CASSPRTADSSGNTIYF
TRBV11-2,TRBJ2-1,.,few,TGTGCCAGCAGCTTACTAGGCGGAAGGGATGAGCAGTTCTTC,CASSLLGGRDEQFF
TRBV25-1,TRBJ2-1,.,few,TGTGCCAGCAGTGAAACCAGCAGGGGCCACAATGAGCAGTTCTTC,CASSETSRGHNEQFF
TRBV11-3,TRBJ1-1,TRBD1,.,TGTGCCAGCAGCAAACGGGGGGACAGGAACACTGAAGCTTTCTTT,CASSKRGDRNTEAFF
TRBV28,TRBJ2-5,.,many,TGTGCCAGCACCTCGGGGAGCGAGACCCAGTACTTC,CASTSGSETQYF
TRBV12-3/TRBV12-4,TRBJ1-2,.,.,TGTGCCAGCAGTTTAGGACAGCTGACTGGGGGCTACACCTTC,CASSLGQLTGGYTF
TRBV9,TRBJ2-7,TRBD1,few,TGTGCCAGCAGTCCCACCGGGACAGTCACCTACGAGCAGTACTTC,CASSPTGTVTYEQYF
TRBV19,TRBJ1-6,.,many,TGTGCCAGTAACCAGGTTAAGTCACCCCTCCACTTT,CASNQVKSPLHF
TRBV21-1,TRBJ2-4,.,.,TGTGCCAGCAGCAAAAAACGGGATAAGGCAGGGGACGGAAACATTCAGTACTTC,CASSKKRDKAGDGNIQYF
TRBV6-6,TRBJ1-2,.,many,TGTGCCAGCAGTAGGAACAGTCCTAACTATGGCTACACCTTC,CASSRNSPNYGYTF
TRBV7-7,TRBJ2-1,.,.,TGTGCCAGCAGCCCCCGGGCTGCGTACAGCTCCTACAATGAGCAGTTCTTC,CASSPRAAYSSYNEQFF
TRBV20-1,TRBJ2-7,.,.,TGCAGTGCTCCCGCTCGGGCTAGTAACGAGCAGTACTTC,CSAPARASNEQYF
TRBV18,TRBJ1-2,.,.,TGTGCCAGCTCACCTCGGCGACAGGAACATGGCTACACCTTC,CASSPRRQEHGYTF
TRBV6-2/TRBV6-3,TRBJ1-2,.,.,TGTGCCAGCAGTTTCGGGGTTAACTATGGCTACACCTTC,CASSFGVNYGYTF
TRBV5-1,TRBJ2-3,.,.,TGCGCCAGCAGCTTGAAATTATCAGATACGCAGTATTTT,CASSLKLSDTQYF
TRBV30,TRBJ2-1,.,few,TGTGCCTGGAATGGAGGGTCCTACAATGAGCAGTTCTTC,CAWNGGSYNEQFF
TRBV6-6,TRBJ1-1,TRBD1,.,TGTGCCAGCAGTCAGAGACAGGGGATGAACACTGAAGCTTTCTTT,CASSQRQGMNTEAFF
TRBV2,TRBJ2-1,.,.,TGTGCCAGCAGTCCCTTCCGCGGCAATGAGCAGTTCTTC,CASSPFRGNEQFF
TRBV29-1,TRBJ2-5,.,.,TGCAGCGTTGCTAGTATCGGAGGGGCCCAGTACTTC,CSVASIGGAQYF
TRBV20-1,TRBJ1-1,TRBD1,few,TGCAGCCCAGGACAGGGGAACACTGAAGCTTTCTTT,CSPGQGNTEAFF
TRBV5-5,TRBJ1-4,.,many,TGTGCCAGCAGCTTGGACGGGAAGATGTGGGAAAAACTGTTTTTT,CASSLDGKMWEKLFF
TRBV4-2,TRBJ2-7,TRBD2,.,TGTGCCAGCAGCCAACTCATCGGGGGGACTTCCGATTACGAGCAGTACTTC,CASSQLIGGTSDYEQYF
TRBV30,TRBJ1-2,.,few,TGTGCCTGGGGAGCTTACCGAGCTAACTATGGCTACACCTTC,CAWGAYRANYGYTF